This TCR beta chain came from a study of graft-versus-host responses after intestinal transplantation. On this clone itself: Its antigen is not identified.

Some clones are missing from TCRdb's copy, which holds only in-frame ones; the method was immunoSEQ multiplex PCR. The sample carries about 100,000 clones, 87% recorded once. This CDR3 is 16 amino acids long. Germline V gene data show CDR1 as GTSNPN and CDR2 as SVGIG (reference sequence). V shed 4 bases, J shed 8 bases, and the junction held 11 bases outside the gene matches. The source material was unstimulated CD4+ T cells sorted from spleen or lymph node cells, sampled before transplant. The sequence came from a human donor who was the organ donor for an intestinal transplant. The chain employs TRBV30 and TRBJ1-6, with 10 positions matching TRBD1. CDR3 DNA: TGTGCCTGGAAGACACGACAGGGGGCCAGGGATTCACCCCTCCACTTT. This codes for CAWKTRQGARDSPLHF.